The clone carrying this T cell receptor beta chain was observed once. The assay was immunoSEQ multiplex PCR, and TCRdb's table has in-frame clones only and misses some. The sample carries about 97,000 clones, around nine tenths recorded once. This sample is part of a study of T cell responses to AZD1222 COVID-19 vaccine. The CDR3 is 16 amino acids. CDR1 and CDR2 (germline): MGHRA, YSYEKL. V dropped 0 bases and J dropped 0 bases, with 11 bases sitting between them. This sequence was found in an adult in good health. This chain joins TRBV4-1 and TRBJ2-5; D is unresolved. Sequencing was performed on peripheral blood, taken on day 0 of AZD1222 vaccination. The CDR3 nucleotides read TGCGCCAGCAGCCAAGATTTGGACCTCAACCAAGAGACCCAGTACTTC. The encoded protein is CASSQDLDLNQETQYF.